This T cell receptor (beta chain) was recovered during a study of cytomegalovirus exposure and HLA in healthy donors (dated by TCRdb to 2015 to 2018). Looking at the study overall: An earlier analysis of some 550 of the donors reported roughly 300 Gb of sequence data and 100 million to 140 million unique TCR beta sequences from 190 million or so T cells. Approximately 300 gigabases of sequencing data and approximately 91 million unique TCR sequences made up an early release that covered some 640 HLA-typed donors. Among the roughly 390 genotyped donors, around 81% belonged to the genetic ancestry cluster associated with self-reported Caucasian donors. The study aimed to test whether cataloging public T cell receptors could reveal signatures of past pathogen exposure. The study used immunosequencing to profile the T cell repertoires of approximately 640 subjects and linked those repertoires to cytomegalovirus serostatus. Along with the approximately 670-subject first cohort, a separate validation cohort of 120 different subjects was used. To predict cytomegalovirus infection status, the study combined high-throughput TCR immunosequencing, statistical association of individual TCRs with disease status, and machine learning. In a later analysis, previously published TCR beta repertoires from 600 to 850 donors were re-analyzed and high-resolution HLA genotyping was added so that TCR occurrence patterns could be studied. The later analysis used no new phenotypic data to find candidate immune exposures, relying instead on TCR beta sequences and their occurrence across donors. An earlier analysis of some 600 of the donors applied high-throughput TCR beta sequencing to assess whether each TCR beta V gene segment acted as functional or pseudogenic. Alongside the repertoire data, information on donor age, sex, ethnicity and CMV serostatus was compiled. A later genetic analysis used genome-wide SNP genotypes for about 55% of the 666 donors, treating that subset as a discovery cohort. Every discovery cohort repertoire had been produced on one sequencing platform. Both class I and class II loci were covered by HLA typing, at four-digit resolution. The number of donors typed differed by locus, with 629-630 for A, B, C, DRB1 and DQB1, 522 for DQA1, over 600 for DPA1, and under 490 for DPB1. Roughly five DR-DQ haplotypes were treated as single units for association and clustering because of strong linkage in the cohort. Among 350 to 400 genotyped donors of the cohort, an average of about 240,000 unique TCR beta nucleotide sequences were sequenced per donor, around 18% of them non-productive. The research as a whole found: In an earlier analysis of more than 500 of the donors, most TCR beta V segments appeared in productive rearrangements about 87% or about 30% of the time, broadly matching IMGT annotations. In the study, approximately 160 TCR beta chains were listed as associated with cytomegalovirus. In both the original and validation cohorts, the classifier was reported to diagnose cytomegalovirus status with high specificity and sensitivity. A later genetic analysis reported fewer N-insertions in productive TCRs among donors in an Asian-associated ancestry cluster than the approximately 700-donor mean. This cohort had only TCR beta chains sequenced, and the lack of alpha or paired-chain data limited which features could be detected. In a later analysis, more than 15,000 TCR beta sequences were associated with specific HLA alleles at a false discovery rate of 0.05. An association between a missense DCLRE1C variant and V-gene and J-gene trimming of TCR beta chains was found in a later genetic analysis and replicated in an independent cohort. The only immune exposure information available for the cohort was CMV serostatus. Most TCR sequences were seen in very few donors, while some public TCRs were found in many individuals. A further reported finding was that TCR beta sequences accurately predicted the HLA-A and HLA-B alleles for most subjects in the first cohort. Strong co-occurrence of HLA alleles, especially DR and DQ, made assigning TCR associations to individual alleles difficult. Several of the top co-occurrence clusters appeared to be linked to parvovirus B19, influenza, CMV and Epstein-Barr virus, according to a later analysis. The authors suggested that the approach could potentially be generalized to other disease states and immunological phenotypes. A cluster of highly shared sequence variants was judged likely to be a technical artifact of the sequencing pipeline. In a later analysis, most CMV-associated TCR beta chains were found to appear HLA-restricted, with HLA associations seemingly driven largely by CMV exposure. Correlated functional status among segregating V segments might reflect linkage disequilibrium, but an unknown experimental factor could not be ruled out. Compared with equally common non-associated chains, HLA-associated TCR beta chains in a later analysis were more clonally expanded and had lower generation probabilities. Because HLA typing was missing for some donors at each locus, association tests included only the typed subset. The earlier analysis of some 560 of the donors excluded approximately 15 rarely observed V segments, including chromosome 9 orphons, because counts were too low. In vitro tests confirmed that a few of the cytomegalovirus-associated TCR beta chains recognize cytomegalovirus antigens. A later analysis found that TCR association rates varied across HLA loci, with DRB1 alleles showing the most associated TCRs and HLA-C alleles the fewest. Roughly uniform sequencing depth across donors was assumed in presence/absence analyses, although this assumption may not hold.

The cohort was made up of 666 healthy bone marrow donors. All cohort members were sampled while nominally healthy, although unrecorded immune exposures were likely present. The donor tested CMV seronegative and was one of the 352 seronegative cohort members. A peripheral blood sample was provided by each donor, and peripheral blood mononuclear cells were used for TCR beta sequencing. The Qiagen DNeasy Blood Extraction Kit was used to extract genomic DNA from the blood cell samples. To prepare the library, the immunoSEQ multiplex PCR assay was applied. The multiplex PCR relied on a mix of 60 forward primers for TCR Vbeta segments and 13 reverse primers for TCR Jbeta segments. Amplification of the CDR3 region of rearranged TCR beta genes was performed with a multiplex PCR assay on genomic DNA. The amplified TCR beta libraries were sequenced on the Illumina HiSeq System as 87-base-pair reads. The authors' analysis ran thus. A later analysis tallied 75 million to 85 million unique TCR beta chains across the roughly 610 repertoires, and some 12 million of those chains were shared by two or more donors. A nearest-neighbor algorithm error-corrected the raw reads and collapsed the reads into unique sequences, merging closely related sequences to remove PCR and sequencing errors. To assign V, D and J gene segments, CDR3 sequences were aligned to IMGT reference sequences. For a sequence to be retained, a match of at least six nucleotides was required to both a V gene segment and a J gene segment. Rearrangements were called productive when the CDR3 lacked stop codons and stayed in frame with V and J; all others were non-productive. Following IMGT convention, CDR3 was defined as the stretch from the second conserved V-encoded cysteine to the conserved J-encoded phenylalanine. The earlier analysis of fewer than 750 of the donors excluded sequences that lacked an unambiguous match to a single V gene segment. An earlier analysis of fewer than 750 of the donors called V segments functional above 56.7% productive rearrangements and segregating when the between-donor standard deviation exceeded 5%. A statistical classification framework was built to diagnose cytomegalovirus status from the catalog of TCR beta chain sequences. In a later analysis, V and J genes were assigned by comparing TCR nucleotide sequences against IMGT/GENE-DB human TR gene sequences. The TCRdist pipeline was used in a later analysis to assign CDR3 sequences and most-parsimonious VDJ recombination scenarios. In a later analysis, each TCR beta chain was defined by its CDR3 amino acid sequence together with its V-gene family, and reads lacking a unique V-gene family were excluded. To address suspected cross-contamination and a sequencing artifact, a later analysis removed roughly 580 highly shared, low-generation-probability nucleotide sequences. In a later analysis, a clonal expansion index was calculated for each public chain from normalized within-repertoire ranks of inferred template counts. In a later analysis, generation probabilities were computed using a VDJ recombination model fitted to out-of-frame rearrangements, and the results were checked against IGoR. In a later analysis, TCR-TCR, TCR-HLA and TCR-CMV co-occurrence was scored with hypergeometric tests, and a repertoire-size bias correction was applied to TCR pairs. False discovery rates were estimated in a later analysis by permuting HLA or CMV assignments 20 times. In a later analysis, co-occurring TCRs were grouped using DBSCAN, with TCRdist sequence similarity added in when clustering inside HLA-allele-positive subsets. For co-occurrence clustering, repertoires with fewer than 30,000 or more than 120,000 public chains were excluded, along with roughly five repertoires with anomalous nucleotide sharing. Drawn from immuneACCESS, this table holds only the in-frame rearrangements with V and J called that TCRdb kept. Clones are partly lost; checked studies trace under half to an unresolved V gene and leave the rest unexplained. The V and J calls and clone size are taken from that table; D and trimming were inferred from the DNA. The table for this sample records approximately 75,000 clones. Of the sample, 4% to 5.5% is held by the ten largest clones.

A note on this clone: Its antigen remains unidentified.

Sample: PBMCs. This TCR was recovered from a man aged 35 to 55 in good health and CMV-seronegative.

The nucleotides are TGCAGCGTGGCCCCAAGGAGCGGGGAGACCCAGTACTTC. It encodes CSVAPRSGETQYF. The sequence links TRBV29-1 to TRBJ2-5, and TRBD2 may be the D gene, going by 6 matching bases. V loses 6 bases of germline sequence and J loses 5 bases, and the interval between the two ends is 16 bases. Counted from cysteine to phenylalanine, this CDR3 has 13 amino acids. CDR3 DNA is the only sequence kept; it has 39 bases, read in frame from the first base. Sequences SQVTM (CDR1) and ANQGSEA (CDR2) are obtained from the germline V gene.